The 29 T cell receptor beta chains in this list originate from one sample, sequenced in a study of cytomegalovirus exposure and HLA in healthy donors. Primers for the PCR totalled 60 Vbeta and 13 Jbeta. Some clones are missing from TCRdb's copy, which holds only in-frame ones; the method was immunoSEQ multiplex PCR. Among more than 95,000 clones listed, 10% were seen once. The sequencing sample was made of PBMCs. These receptors were obtained from a man between 40 and 49 years old in good health and CMV-seropositive.

The chain employs TRBV21-1 and TRBJ2-5; whether TRBD1, the table's D call, matches the DNA was not checked. TRBV21-1 is an annotated pseudogene. This CDR3 contains 14 residues. The CDR3: CASSKVGVGETQYF. The CDR3 DNA is TGTGCCAGCAGCAAAGTAGGGGTGGGAGAGACCCAGTACTTC.

The chain is built from TRBV6-6 and TRBJ2-5, with 7 bases lining up with TRBD2. CDR3 size: 15 residues. The junction had 8 bases not matched to a gene; V was cut back by 5 bases and J by 2 bases. Germline V gene sequence: CDR1 MNHNY, CDR2 SVGAGI (reference sequence). CDR3 nucleotides: TGTGCCAGCAGTATTGGGACTACGGTGCAAGAGACCCAGTACTTC. It encodes CASSIGTTVQETQYF.

This clone has a handful of counts. The CDR3 nucleotides read TGTGCCAGTAGTTTTCTAGCGGGAGGGCCATCTCGGGAGCAGTTCTTC. It codes for CASSFLAGGPSREQFF. This rearrangement joins TRBV19 to TRBJ2-1; 12 bases fit TRBD2. V shed 5 bases, J shed 10 bases, and the junction held 12 bases outside the gene matches. Germline V gene data show CDR1 as LNHDA and CDR2 as SQIVND (reference sequence). The CDR3 is made up of 16 amino acids.

This clone was observed once. The genes are TRBV6-5 and TRBJ2-1; D may be TRBD2 (5 bases). The germline gives CDR1 MNHEY, CDR2 SVGAGI. The ends were cut back, 2 bases at V and 3 bases at J, with 11 bases in the middle. This CDR3 is 15 amino acids long. The CDR3 here is CASSYGSGDYNEQFF. The CDR3 DNA reads as TGTGCCAGCAGTTACGGGAGCGGAGACTACAATGAGCAGTTCTTC.

The chain has TRBV7-3 and TRBJ2-3; no definite D call. CDR3 size: 14 residues. Trimming pared 5 bases from V and 0 bases from J, leaving 9 bases between. The germline CDR1 and CDR2 sequences are SGHTA and FQGTGA. The CDR3 here is CASSPTGSTDTQYF. The CDR3 DNA reads TGTGCCAGCAGCCCCACTGGTAGCACAGATACGCAGTATTTT.

The chain uses TRBV10-1 and TRBJ1-1; TRBD1 agrees at 8 bases. Germline V gene data show CDR1 as WNHNN and CDR2 as SYGVQD (reference sequence). The CDR3 length is 15 residues. The junction had 6 bases not matched to a gene; V was cut back by 5 bases and J by 1 base. CDR3 DNA sequence: TGCGCCAGCAGTTCGGACAGGGCCCCGAACACTGAAGCTTTCTTT. Encoded protein: CASSSDRAPNTEAFF.

The chain has TRBV11-3 and TRBJ2-3; tentatively, D is TRBD2 (5 bases). Germline values: CDR1 SGHNT, CDR2 YENEEA. The CDR3 has 13 amino acids. V gave up 3 bases and J gave up 4 bases, with 8 bases separating them. The CDR3 region is CASSLPSPDTQYF. CDR3 DNA sequence: TGTGCCAGCAGCTTGCCTAGCCCAGATACGCAGTATTTT.

This clone was found a few times. The V and J genes are TRBV19 and TRBJ2-6, with TRBD1 as a possible D gene (5 bases). Germline V gives CDR1 LNHDA, CDR2 SQIVND (reference sequence). The CDR3 extends over 17 amino acids. The V end lost 4 bases, the J end lost 0 bases, and 13 bases lay between the germline ends. The CDR3 sequence is CASSNTGVYSGANVLTF. CDR3 nucleotides: TGTGCCAGTAGTAACACAGGCGTTTACTCTGGGGCCAACGTCCTGACTTTC.

This rearrangement joins TRBV28 to TRBJ1-5; TRBD1 might be the D (6 bases). The CDR3 is made up of 15 amino acids. V was pared by 7 bases and J by 4 bases, with 17 bases between. Germline loops: CDR1 MDHEN, CDR2 SYDVKM. For the CDR3, the DNA is TGTGCCAGCACGGCCCCGGCAGGACAGAATCAGCCCCAGCATTTT. As protein: CASTAPAGQNQPQHF.

Comment on this clone: Likely a read error: the CDR3 ends without its conserved phenylalanine or tryptophan. The chain uses TRBV7-9 and TRBJ2-3; the match to TRBD2 covers 8 bases. CDR1 is SEHNR and CDR2 is FQNEAQ in the germline V gene (reference sequence). J gave up 6 bases and V 5 bases, and 7 bases lay outside the gene matches. This CDR3 region has 14 residues. The CDR3 loop reads CASSPERERDTQYV. Here the CDR3 DNA reads TGTGCCAGCAGCCCAGAGCGGGAGAGGGATACGCAGTATGTT.

The rearrangement joins TRBV28 to TRBJ2-2; D is undetermined. In germline, CDR1 is MDHEN, CDR2 SYDVKM. Trimming took off 4 bases at V and 5 bases at J, with 17 bases between the two ends. This CDR3 region has 16 residues. The CDR3 DNA is TGTGCCAGCAGTTCCACTCCAAGTCGGCGGACCGGGGAGCTGTTTTTT. Translated: CASSSTPSRRTGELFF.

This clone has only a few counts. The chain employs TRBV6-5 and TRBJ1-2, with 10 bases identical to TRBD1. This CDR3 is 15 amino acids long. The J segment lost 7 bases and the V segment lost 6 bases, leaving 11 bases of the junction unmatched. The V gene's germline CDR1 is MNHEY and CDR2 SVGAGI. The CDR3 here is CASRFPGQGSGGYTF. DNA for the CDR3: TGTGCCAGCAGATTTCCGGGACAGGGGTCGGGTGGCTACACCTTC.

This clone appeared a few times. The V gene is TRBV4-1, the J gene TRBJ1-5; a possible D gene is TRBD1 (6 bases). Germline lookup yields CDR1 MGHRA and CDR2 YSYEKL. CDR3 length: 17 amino acids. V lost 4 bases to trimming and J lost 1 base, with 17 bases between them. The CDR3 bases are TGCGCCAGCAGCCCGAGAGGAGTAGGGGGAAGCAATCAGCCCCAGCATTTT. Translating gives CASSPRGVGGSNQPQHF.

This chain links TRBV6-1 with TRBJ2-3, with D possibly being TRBD2 (6 bases). This CDR3 spans 17 amino acids. Germline lookup yields CDR1 MNHNS and CDR2 SASEGT. Trimming took 0 bases from V and 3 from J, leaving 16 bases between them. DNA of the CDR3: TGTGCCAGCAGTGAAGCGCTGTCCTGGGGAGGAACAGATACGCAGTATTTT. Translating it yields CASSEALSWGGTDTQYF.

V usage is TRBV2 and J usage is TRBJ1-5, with a weak D call TRBD1 (5 bases). Trimming took 5 bases from V and 2 from J, leaving 10 bases between them. There are 14 residues in the CDR3. Germline CDR1 SNHLY, CDR2 FYNNEI. The CDR3 bases are TGTGCCAGCAGTCGTAGCAGGGGCAATCAGCCCCAGCATTTT. This codes for CASSRSRGNQPQHF.

A few counts support this clone. CDR3 amino acids: CASSQDRASGSIEQYF. The CDR3 nucleotides are TGTGCCAGCAGCCAAGATAGGGCTAGCGGGAGTATCGAGCAGTACTTC. This chain links TRBV14 with TRBJ2-7, with TRBD2 identical over 10 bases. The J segment lost 6 bases and the V segment lost 0 bases, leaving 8 bases of the junction unmatched. The germline CDR1 and CDR2 sequences are SGHDN and FVKESK. There are 16 residues in the CDR3.

This clone was counted a few times. The chain recombines TRBV6-5 with TRBJ2-2, with a tentative D call TRBD2 (5 bases). Trimming pared 5 bases from V and 5 bases from J, leaving 15 bases between. Germline V gene sequence: CDR1 MNHEY, CDR2 SVGAGI. This CDR3 spans 15 amino acids. The CDR3 nucleotides read TGTGCCAGCAGTCCCATAGGAGGCGGGACCGGGGAGCTGTTTTTT. Its protein is CASSPIGGGTGELFF.

The chain is built from TRBV11-2 and TRBJ2-5; 11 bases align to TRBD2. Germline assignment: CDR1 SGHAT and CDR2 FQNNGV. Trimming took 5 bases from V and 5 from J; bases not matched to a gene: 7. This CDR3 region has 15 residues. DNA of the CDR3: TGTGCCAGCAGCAGTGGACTAGCGGGCCTTGAGACCCAGTACTTC. This codes for CASSSGLAGLETQYF.

J is TRBJ1-6 and V is TRBV15; TRBD1 aligns across 9 bases. Germline V lookup: CDR1 LNHNV, CDR2 YYDKDF (reference sequence). The junction had 5 bases not matched to a gene; V was cut back by 2 bases and J by 6 bases. CDR3 length equals 16 residues. The CDR3, as DNA: TGTGCCACCAGCAGAAAAACGACAGGGGGTAATTCACCCCTCCACTTT. The encoded protein is CATSRKTTGGNSPLHF.

This clone has more than one count but fewer than ten. The chain couples TRBV19 to TRBJ2-7, with TRBD1 as a possible D gene (5 bases). Germline CDR1 LNHDA, CDR2 SQIVND (reference sequence). The CDR3 has 15 residues. V lost 3 bases and J 3 bases, leaving 15 bases between the germline ends. CDR3 coding DNA: TGTGCCAGTAGTATCGACGGACCCCAGGGCTACGAGCAGTACTTC. This encodes CASSIDGPQGYEQYF.

CDR3 sequence: CAGSKPLAGGGNEQFF. In nucleotides, the CDR3 is TGTGCCGGATCGAAACCCCTAGCGGGAGGGGGGAATGAGCAGTTCTTC. The chain employs TRBV6-6 and TRBJ2-1; 12 bases line up with TRBD2. Germline V gene data show CDR1 as MNHNY and CDR2 as SVGAGI (reference sequence). The CDR3 runs 16 residues. V shed 11 bases, J shed 7 bases, and the junction held 15 bases outside the gene matches.

This clone was counted between two and nine times. The J gene is TRBJ2-7, the V gene TRBV29-1; 11 bases are shared with TRBD2. V shed 2 bases and J 2 bases; nucleotides not matched to a gene: 14. This CDR3 has 18 amino acids. Germline values: CDR1 SQVTM, CDR2 ANQGSEA. CDR3 DNA: TGCAGCGTTGAAAGAAGGAAAACCGGGACTAGCGGCCCCTACGAGCAGTACTTC. Translating gives CSVERRKTGTSGPYEQYF.

This clone was counted a few times. The genes are TRBV5-6 and TRBJ1-5; D unresolved. The CDR3 spans 16 residues. Looked up from germline, CDR1 is SGHDT and CDR2 is YYEEEE. V lost 0 bases, J lost 5 bases, and 15 bases lay in between. Written as DNA, the CDR3 is TGTGCCAGCAGCTTGGGACGACATAAAGTTGATCAGCCCCAGCATTTT. The encoded protein is CASSLGRHKVDQPQHF.

This clone came up a few times. The CDR3 region has the DNA TGTGCCAGCACAGCGGGGGTGTCGAGCTCTGGCTACACCTTC. Its translation: CASTAGVSSSGYTF. The chain uses TRBV2 and TRBJ1-2; TRBD1 might be the D (5 bases). CDR3 length equals 14 residues. Trimming left V 7 bases short and J 7 bases short, with 19 bases between. From germline, CDR1 is SNHLY and CDR2 FYNNEI.

The table lists this clone with a few counts. This chain joins TRBV2 and TRBJ2-2, with D maybe TRBD2 (5 bases). Trimming removed 7 bases from V and 2 bases from J, with 11 bases in between. The CDR3 covers 14 residues. The germline gives CDR1 SNHLY, CDR2 FYNNEI. This CDR3 reads CASNPGSNTGELFF. The CDR3 region has the DNA TGTGCCAGCAACCCGGGAAGTAACACCGGGGAGCTGTTTTTT. Supplemented by reference TRBV2 and TRBJ2-2, the full variable domain reads EPEVTQTPSHQVTQMGQEVILRCVPISNHLYFYWYRQILGQKVEFLVSFYNNEISEKSEIFDDQFSVERPDGSNFTLKIRSTKLEDSAMYFCASNPGSNTGELFFGEGSRLTVL.

This clone was detected only a few times. The chain is built from TRBV19 and TRBJ2-2; 10 nucleotides agree with TRBD1. CDR1 is LNHDA and CDR2 is SQIVND in the germline V gene (reference sequence). The junction had 2 bases not matched to a gene; V was cut back by 6 bases and J by 4 bases. This CDR3 has 14 residues. The chain's CDR3 is CASSGTGATGELFF. In DNA, the CDR3 is TGTGCCAGTAGCGGGACAGGGGCCACCGGGGAGCTGTTTTTT.

This clone was counted only a few times. In DNA form, the CDR3 reads TGTGCCAGCAGGGGACAGGGGGCGAGGGTTCAGCCCCAGCATTTT. This gives the protein CASRGQGARVQPQHF. The chain is built from TRBV28 and TRBJ1-5, with 12 nucleotides matching TRBD1. The germline gives CDR1 MDHEN, CDR2 SYDVKM. Trimming cost V 6 bases and J 6 bases; bases outside gene matches: 6. This CDR3 has 15 residues.

The gene calls are TRBV7-3 and TRBJ2-1; TRBD2 is a possible D gene (6 bases). CDR1 SGHTA and CDR2 FQGTGA come from the germline V gene. The CDR3 spans 13 residues. V was pared by 5 bases and J by 9 bases, with 14 bases between. CDR3 coding DNA: TGTGCCAGCAGCATTAATCTCGGGGGTGAGCAGTTCTTC. Amino acids: CASSINLGGEQFF.

This chain connects TRBV5-4 to TRBJ2-7, with 8 bases aligning to TRBD2. This CDR3 contains 14 residues. The germline V gene has CDR1 SGHNT and CDR2 YYREEE (reference sequence). V lost 3 bases to trimming and J lost 5 bases; unmatched junction nucleotides: 7. The CDR3 sequence is CASSWERELDEQYF. CDR3 in DNA: TGTGCCAGCAGCTGGGAGCGGGAGTTGGACGAGCAGTACTTC. The full variable domain, in which reference TRBV5-4 and TRBJ2-7 provide the parts outside the CDR3, is ETGVTQSPTHLIKTRGQQVTLRCSSQSGHNTVSWYQQALGQGPQFIFQYYREEENGRGNFPPRFSGLQFPNYSSELNVNALELDDSALYLCASSWERELDEQYFGPGTRLTVT.